The 2 T cell receptor beta chains below were found in one sample sequenced in a study of PD-1 blockade in classical Hodgkin lymphoma. Every patient had relapsed following autologous stem cell transplantation, and cohorts differed in brentuximab vedotin exposure. The assay was immunoSEQ multiplex PCR, and TCRdb's table has in-frame clones only and misses some. The sample carries approximately 100,000 clones, around 89% recorded once. The starting material was peripheral blood mononuclear cells (PBMCs), obtained before the second cycle of nivolumab. Receptor source: a human donor with classical Hodgkin lymphoma.

The chain uses TRBV5-4 and TRBJ2-2, with D maybe TRBD1 (5 bases). V was cut by 0 bases and J by 0 bases, with 6 bases left in between. The CDR3 runs 15 residues. CDR1 is SGHNT and CDR2 is YYREEE in the germline V gene (reference sequence). The CDR3 reads CASSLGTPNTGELFF. CDR3 coding DNA: TGTGCCAGCAGCTTGGGGACACCGAACACCGGGGAGCTGTTTTTT.

Here the CDR3 reads CASSVARQGSYNEQFF. CDR3 DNA sequence: TGTGCCAGCAGCGTAGCTCGACAGGGGTCCTACAATGAGCAGTTCTTC. The chain joins TRBV9 to TRBJ2-1, with TRBD1 matching over 8 bases. The germline V gene has CDR1 SGDLS and CDR2 YYNGEE. The ends lost 0 bases at V and 1 base at J; junction bases unmatched: 3. The CDR3 is 16 amino acids.